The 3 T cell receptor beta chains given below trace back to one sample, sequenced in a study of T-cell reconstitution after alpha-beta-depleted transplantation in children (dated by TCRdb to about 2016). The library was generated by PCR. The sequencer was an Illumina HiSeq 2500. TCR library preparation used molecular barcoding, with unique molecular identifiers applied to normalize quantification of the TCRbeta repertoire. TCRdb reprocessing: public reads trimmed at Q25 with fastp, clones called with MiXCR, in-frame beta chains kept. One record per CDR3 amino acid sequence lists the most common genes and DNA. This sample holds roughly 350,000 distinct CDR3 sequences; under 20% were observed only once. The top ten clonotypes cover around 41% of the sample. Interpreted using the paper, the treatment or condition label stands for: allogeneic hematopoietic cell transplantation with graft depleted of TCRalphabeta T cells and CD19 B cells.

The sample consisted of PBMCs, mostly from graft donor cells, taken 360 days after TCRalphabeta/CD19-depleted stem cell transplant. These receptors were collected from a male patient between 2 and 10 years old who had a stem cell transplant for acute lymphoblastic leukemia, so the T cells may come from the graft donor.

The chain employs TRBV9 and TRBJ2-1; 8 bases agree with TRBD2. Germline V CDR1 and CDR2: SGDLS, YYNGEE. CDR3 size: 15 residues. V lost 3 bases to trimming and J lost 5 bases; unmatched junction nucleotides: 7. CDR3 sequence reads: CASSETSGRDNEQFF. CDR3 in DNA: TGTGCCAGCAGCGAAACTAGCGGTCGGGACAATGAGCAGTTCTTC. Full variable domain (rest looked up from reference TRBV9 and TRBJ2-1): DSGVTQTPKHLITATGQRVTLRCSPRSGDLSVYWYQQSLDQGLQFLIQYYNGEERAKGNILERFSAQQFPDLHSELNLSSLELGDSALYFCASSETSGRDNEQFFGPGTRLTVL.

CDR3 in amino acids: CASSFELAGAGTQYF. Written as DNA, the CDR3 is TGTGCCAGCAGTTTTGAACTAGCGGGAGCAGGTACGCAGTATTTT. V usage is TRBV28 and J usage is TRBJ2-3, with 11 positions matching TRBD2. Germline-derived CDR1 and CDR2 are MDHEN and SYDVKM. V shed 3 bases, J shed 8 bases, and the junction held 7 bases outside the gene matches. This CDR3 spans 15 amino acids.

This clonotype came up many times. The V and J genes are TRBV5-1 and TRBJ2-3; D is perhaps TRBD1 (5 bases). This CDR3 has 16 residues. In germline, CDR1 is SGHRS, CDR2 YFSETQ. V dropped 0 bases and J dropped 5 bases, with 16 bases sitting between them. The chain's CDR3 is CASSLASGPAGDTQYF. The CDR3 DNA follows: TGCGCCAGCAGCTTGGCTTCAGGGCCCGCAGGAGATACGCAGTATTTT.